The present TCR beta chain was sequenced within a study of blood T cell repertoires in COVID-19. This clone was observed once. Germline CDR1 reads SGHRS; CDR2 reads YFSETQ. V lost 4 bases and J lost 3; bases outside the gene matches: 5. The CDR3 spans 14 residues. Here immunoSEQ multiplex PCR was the method, and the copy in TCRdb shows in-frame clones only, minus some. This sample has 300,000 to 400,000 clones; approximately 87% occur once, and the top ten carry around 6%. The gene calls are TRBV5-1 and TRBJ2-7; 9 bases map to TRBD1. The sample comprised peripheral blood. The sequence derives from a woman in her forties or fifties with COVID-19, enrolled during active disease. CDR3 amino acids: CASSRTGDDYEQYF. As DNA, the CDR3 is TGCGCCAGCAGCAGGACAGGGGACGACTACGAGCAGTACTTC.